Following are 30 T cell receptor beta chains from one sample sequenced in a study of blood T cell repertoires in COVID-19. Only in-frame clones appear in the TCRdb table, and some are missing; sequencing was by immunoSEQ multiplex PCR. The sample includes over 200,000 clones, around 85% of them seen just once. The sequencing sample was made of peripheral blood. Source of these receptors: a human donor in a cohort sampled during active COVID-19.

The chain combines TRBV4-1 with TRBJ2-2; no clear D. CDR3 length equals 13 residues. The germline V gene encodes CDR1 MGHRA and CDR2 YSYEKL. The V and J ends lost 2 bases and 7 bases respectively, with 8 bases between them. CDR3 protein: CASSQLPGGELFF. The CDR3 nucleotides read TGCGCCAGCAGCCAACTCCCGGGCGGGGAGCTGTTTTTT.

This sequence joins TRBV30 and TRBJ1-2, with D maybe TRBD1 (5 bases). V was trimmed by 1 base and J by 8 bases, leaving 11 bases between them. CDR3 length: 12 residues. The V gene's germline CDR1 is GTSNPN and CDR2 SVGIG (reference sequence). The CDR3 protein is CAWSGRGYGYTF. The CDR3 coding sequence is TGTGCCTGGAGTGGTCGGGGGTACGGCTACACCTTC.

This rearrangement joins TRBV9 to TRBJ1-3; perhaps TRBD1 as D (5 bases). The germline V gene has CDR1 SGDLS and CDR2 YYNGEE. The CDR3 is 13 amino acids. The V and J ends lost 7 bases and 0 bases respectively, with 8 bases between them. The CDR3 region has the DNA TGTGCCAGCGGACAATTCTCTGGAAACACCATATATTTT. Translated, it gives CASGQFSGNTIYF.

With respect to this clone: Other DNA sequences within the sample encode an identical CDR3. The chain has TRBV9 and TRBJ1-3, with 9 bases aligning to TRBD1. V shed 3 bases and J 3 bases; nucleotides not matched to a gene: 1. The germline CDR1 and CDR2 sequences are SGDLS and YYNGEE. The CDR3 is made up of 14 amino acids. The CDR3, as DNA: TGTGCCAGCAGCGCGGGACAGGGTGGAAACACCATATATTTT. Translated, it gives CASSAGQGGNTIYF.

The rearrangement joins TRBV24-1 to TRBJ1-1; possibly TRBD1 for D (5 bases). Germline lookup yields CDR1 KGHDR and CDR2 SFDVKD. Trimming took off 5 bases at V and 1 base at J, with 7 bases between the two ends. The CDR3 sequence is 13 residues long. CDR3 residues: CATSGTRNTEAFF. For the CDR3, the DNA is TGTGCCACCAGTGGGACAAGGAACACTGAAGCTTTCTTT.

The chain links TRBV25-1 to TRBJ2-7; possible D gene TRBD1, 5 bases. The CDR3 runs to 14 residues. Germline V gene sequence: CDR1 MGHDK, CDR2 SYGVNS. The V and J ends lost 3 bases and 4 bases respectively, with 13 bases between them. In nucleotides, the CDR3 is TGTGCCAGCAGTGATGATGGGGCTGGGTACGAGCAGTACTTC. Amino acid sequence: CASSDDGAGYEQYF.

Written as DNA, the CDR3 is TGCGCCAGCAGCTTCGACAGGTCTGGCAATGAGCAGTTCTTC. Its protein product is CASSFDRSGNEQFF. This rearrangement joins TRBV5-1 to TRBJ2-1; TRBD1 is a possible D gene (6 bases). Germline CDR1 reads SGHRS; CDR2 reads YFSETQ. The CDR3 length is 14 residues. Trimming pared 2 bases from V and 6 bases from J, leaving 12 bases between.

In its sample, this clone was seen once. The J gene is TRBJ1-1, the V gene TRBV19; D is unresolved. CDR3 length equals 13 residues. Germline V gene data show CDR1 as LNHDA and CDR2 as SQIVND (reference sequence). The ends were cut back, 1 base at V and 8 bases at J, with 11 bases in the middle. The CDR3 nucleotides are TGTGCCAGTAGTATAGTAATCCAGGTAGAAGCTTTCTTT. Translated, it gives CASSIVIQVEAFF.

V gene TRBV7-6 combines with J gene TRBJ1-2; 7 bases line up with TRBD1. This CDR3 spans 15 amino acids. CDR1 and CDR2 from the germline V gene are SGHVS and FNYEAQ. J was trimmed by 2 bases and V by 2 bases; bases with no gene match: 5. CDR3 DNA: TGTGCCAGCAGCTTATACCAGGGGGAAAACTATGGCTACACCTTC. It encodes CASSLYQGENYGYTF.

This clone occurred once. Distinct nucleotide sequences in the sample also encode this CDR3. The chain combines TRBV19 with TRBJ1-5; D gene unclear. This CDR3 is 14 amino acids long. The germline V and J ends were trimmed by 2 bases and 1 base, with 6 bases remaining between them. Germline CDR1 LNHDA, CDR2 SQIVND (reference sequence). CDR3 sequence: CASSITGSNQPQHF. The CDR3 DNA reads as TGTGCCAGTAGTATAACGGGGAGCAATCAGCCCCAGCATTTT.

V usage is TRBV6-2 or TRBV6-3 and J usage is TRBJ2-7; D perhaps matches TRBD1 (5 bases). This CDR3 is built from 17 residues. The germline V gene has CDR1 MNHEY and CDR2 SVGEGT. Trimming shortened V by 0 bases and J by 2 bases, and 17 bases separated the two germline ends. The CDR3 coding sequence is TGTGCCAGCAGTTACTCGATGGGCAGGGCTAACACCTACGAGCAGTACTTC. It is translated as CASSYSMGRANTYEQYF.

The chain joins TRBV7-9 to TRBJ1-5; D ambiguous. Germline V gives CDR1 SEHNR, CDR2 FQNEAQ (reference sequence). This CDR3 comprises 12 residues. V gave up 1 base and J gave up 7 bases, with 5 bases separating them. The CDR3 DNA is TGTGCCAGCAGCTTAGGAGGACAGCCCCAGCATTTT. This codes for CASSLGGQPQHF.

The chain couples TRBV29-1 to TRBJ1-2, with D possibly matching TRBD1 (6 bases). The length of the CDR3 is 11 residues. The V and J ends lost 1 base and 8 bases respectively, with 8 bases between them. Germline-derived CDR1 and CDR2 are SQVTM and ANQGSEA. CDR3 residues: CSVEGQGGYTF. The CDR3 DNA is TGCAGCGTTGAAGGGCAGGGGGGCTACACCTTC.

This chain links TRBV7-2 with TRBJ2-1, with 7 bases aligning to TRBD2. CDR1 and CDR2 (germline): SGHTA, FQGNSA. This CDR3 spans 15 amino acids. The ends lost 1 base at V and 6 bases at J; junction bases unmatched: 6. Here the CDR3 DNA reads TGTGCCAGCAGCTTAGTCGGACTAGGCATCAATGAGCAGTTCTTC. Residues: CASSLVGLGINEQFF. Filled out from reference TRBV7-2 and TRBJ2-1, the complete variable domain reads GAGVSQSPSNKVTEKGKDVELRCDPISGHTALYWYRQSLGQGLEFLIYFQGNSAPDKSGLPSDRFSAERTGGSVSTLTIQRTQQEDSAVYLCASSLVGLGINEQFFGPGTRLTVL.

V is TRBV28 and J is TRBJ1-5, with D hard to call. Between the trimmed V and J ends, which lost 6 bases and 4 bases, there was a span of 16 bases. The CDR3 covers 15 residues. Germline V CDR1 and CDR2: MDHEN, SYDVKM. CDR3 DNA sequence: TGTGCCAGCAGCTCCGACGTGGCCGGGAATCAGCCCCAGCATTTT. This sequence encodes CASSSDVAGNQPQHF.

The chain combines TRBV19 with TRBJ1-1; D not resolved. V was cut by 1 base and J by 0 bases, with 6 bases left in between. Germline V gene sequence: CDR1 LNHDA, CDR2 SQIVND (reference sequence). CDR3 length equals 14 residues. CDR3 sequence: CASSIGHVNTEAFF. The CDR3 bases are TGTGCCAGTAGTATAGGACACGTGAACACTGAAGCTTTCTTT.

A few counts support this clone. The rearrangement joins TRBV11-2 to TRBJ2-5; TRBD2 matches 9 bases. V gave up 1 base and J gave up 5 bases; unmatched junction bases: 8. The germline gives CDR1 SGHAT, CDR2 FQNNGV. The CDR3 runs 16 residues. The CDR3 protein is CASSLGVAGVRETQYF. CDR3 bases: TGTGCCAGCAGCTTAGGAGTAGCGGGAGTGCGGGAGACCCAGTACTTC.

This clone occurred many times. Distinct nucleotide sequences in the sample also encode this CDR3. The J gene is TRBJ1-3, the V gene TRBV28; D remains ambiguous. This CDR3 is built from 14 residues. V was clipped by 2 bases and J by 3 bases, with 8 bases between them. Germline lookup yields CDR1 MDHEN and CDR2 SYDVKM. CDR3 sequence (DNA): TGTGCCAGCAGTTTAGGACGGGGTGGAAACACCATATATTTT. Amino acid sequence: CASSLGRGGNTIYF.

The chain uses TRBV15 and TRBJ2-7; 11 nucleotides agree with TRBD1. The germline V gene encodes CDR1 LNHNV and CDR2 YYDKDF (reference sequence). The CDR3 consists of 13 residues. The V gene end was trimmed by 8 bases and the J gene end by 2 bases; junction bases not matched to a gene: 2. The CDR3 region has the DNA TGTGCCACCGGGACAGGGGGTCCCTACGAGCAGTACTTC. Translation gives CATGTGGPYEQYF.

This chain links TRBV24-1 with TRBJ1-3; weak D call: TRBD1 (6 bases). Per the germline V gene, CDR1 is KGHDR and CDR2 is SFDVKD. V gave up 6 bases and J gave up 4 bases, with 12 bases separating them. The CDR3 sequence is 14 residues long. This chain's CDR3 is CATSPTGKGNTIYF. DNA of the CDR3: TGTGCCACCAGTCCTACAGGGAAAGGAAACACCATATATTTT.

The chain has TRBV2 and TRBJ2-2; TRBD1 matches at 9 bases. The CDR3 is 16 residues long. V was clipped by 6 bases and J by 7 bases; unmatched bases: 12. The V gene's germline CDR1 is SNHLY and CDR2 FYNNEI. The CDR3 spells CASSINRGLGDGELFF. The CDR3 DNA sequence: TGTGCCAGCAGCATAAACAGGGGGCTTGGGGACGGGGAGCTGTTTTTT.

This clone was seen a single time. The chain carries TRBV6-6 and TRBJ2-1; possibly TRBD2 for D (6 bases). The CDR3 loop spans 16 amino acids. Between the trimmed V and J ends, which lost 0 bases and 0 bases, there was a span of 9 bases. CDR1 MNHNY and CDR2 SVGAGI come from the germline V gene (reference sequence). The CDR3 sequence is CASSYSGRSSYNEQFF. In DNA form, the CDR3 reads TGTGCCAGCAGTTACTCAGGGAGGAGCTCCTACAATGAGCAGTTCTTC.

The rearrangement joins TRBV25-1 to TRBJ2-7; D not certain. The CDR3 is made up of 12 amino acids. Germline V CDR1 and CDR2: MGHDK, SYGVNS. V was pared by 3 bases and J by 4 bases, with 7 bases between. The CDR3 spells CASSDRVYEQYF. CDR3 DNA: TGTGCCAGCAGTGATCGGGTTTACGAGCAGTACTTC.

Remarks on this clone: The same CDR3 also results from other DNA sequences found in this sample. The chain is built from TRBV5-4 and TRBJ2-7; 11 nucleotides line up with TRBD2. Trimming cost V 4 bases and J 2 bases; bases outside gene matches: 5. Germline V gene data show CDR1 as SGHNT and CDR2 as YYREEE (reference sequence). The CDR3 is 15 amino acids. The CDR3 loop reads CASSPGTSGTYEQYF. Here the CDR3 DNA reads TGTGCCAGCAGCCCGGGGACTAGCGGAACCTACGAGCAGTACTTC.

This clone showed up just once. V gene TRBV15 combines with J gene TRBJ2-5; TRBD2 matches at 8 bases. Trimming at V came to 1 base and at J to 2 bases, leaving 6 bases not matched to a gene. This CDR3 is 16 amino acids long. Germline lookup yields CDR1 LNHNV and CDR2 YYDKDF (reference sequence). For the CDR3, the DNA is TGTGCCACCAGCAGAGGGGGTAGCGGGATTCAAGAGACCCAGTACTTC. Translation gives CATSRGGSGIQETQYF.

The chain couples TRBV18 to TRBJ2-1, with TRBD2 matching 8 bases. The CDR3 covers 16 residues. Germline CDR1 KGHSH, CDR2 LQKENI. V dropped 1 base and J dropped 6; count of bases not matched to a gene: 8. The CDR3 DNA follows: TGTGCCAGCTCACCACAAAGCAGCGGGAGTGGCAATGAGCAGTTCTTC. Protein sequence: CASSPQSSGSGNEQFF.

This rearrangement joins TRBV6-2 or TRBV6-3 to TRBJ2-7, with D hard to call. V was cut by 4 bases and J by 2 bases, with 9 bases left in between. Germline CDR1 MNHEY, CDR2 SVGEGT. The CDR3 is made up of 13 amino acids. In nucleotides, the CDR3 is TGTGCCAGCAGTTTAGTAGCTCCCTACGAGCAGTACTTC. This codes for CASSLVAPYEQYF.

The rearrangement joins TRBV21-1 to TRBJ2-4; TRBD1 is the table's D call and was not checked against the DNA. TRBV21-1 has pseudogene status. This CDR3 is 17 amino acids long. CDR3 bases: TGTGCCAGCAGCAAGACAGAAAATAGACGAGCCAAAAACATTCAGTACTTC. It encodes CASSKTENRRAKNIQYF.

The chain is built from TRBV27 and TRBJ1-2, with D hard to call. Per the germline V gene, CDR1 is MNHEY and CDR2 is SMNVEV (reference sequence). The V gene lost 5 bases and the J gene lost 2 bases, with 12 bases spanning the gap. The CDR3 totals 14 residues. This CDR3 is CASSPRIFNYGYTF. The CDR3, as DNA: TGTGCCAGCAGTCCCAGGATATTCAACTATGGCTACACCTTC.

The CDR3 loop is CASSVWEGRQETQYF. CDR3 nucleotides: TGTGCCAGCAGCGTATGGGAGGGGCGGCAAGAGACCCAGTACTTC. This chain connects TRBV9 to TRBJ2-5; 7 positions match TRBD2. This CDR3 is 15 amino acids long. V was clipped by 1 base and J by 2 bases; unmatched bases: 5. Looked up from germline, CDR1 is SGDLS and CDR2 is YYNGEE.